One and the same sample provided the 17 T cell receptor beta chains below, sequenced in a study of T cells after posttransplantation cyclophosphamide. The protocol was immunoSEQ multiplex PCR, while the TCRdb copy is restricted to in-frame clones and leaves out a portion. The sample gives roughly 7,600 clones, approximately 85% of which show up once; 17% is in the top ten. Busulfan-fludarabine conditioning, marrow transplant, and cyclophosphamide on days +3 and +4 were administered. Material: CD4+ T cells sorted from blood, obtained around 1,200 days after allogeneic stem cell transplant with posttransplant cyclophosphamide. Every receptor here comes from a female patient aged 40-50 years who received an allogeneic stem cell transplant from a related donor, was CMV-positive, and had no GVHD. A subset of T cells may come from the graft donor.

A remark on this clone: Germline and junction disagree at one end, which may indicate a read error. CDR3 nucleotides: TGTGCTAGCAGCCAAGCGGGGCTAGCGGGGGAAGAGACCCAGTACTTC. This gives the protein CASSQAGLAGEETQYF. This chain joins TRBV7-7 and TRBJ2-5, with 10 bases lining up with TRBD2. Germline V gene data show CDR1 as SSHAT and CDR2 as FNYEAQ (reference sequence). The CDR3 has 16 amino acids. Supplemented by reference TRBV7-7 and TRBJ2-5, the full variable domain reads GAGVSQSPRYKVTKRGQDVTLRCDPISSHATLYWYQQALGQGPEFLTYFNYEAQPDKSGLPSDRFSAERPEGSISTLTIQRTEQRDSAMYRCASSQAGLAGEETQYFGPGTRLLVL.

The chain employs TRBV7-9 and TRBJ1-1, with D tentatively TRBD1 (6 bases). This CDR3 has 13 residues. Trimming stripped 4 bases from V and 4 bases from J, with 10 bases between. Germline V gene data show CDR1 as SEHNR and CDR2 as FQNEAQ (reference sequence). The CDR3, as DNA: TGTGCCAGCAGCTCCAGGGGACCCACTGAAGCTTTCTTT. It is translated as CASSSRGPTEAFF.

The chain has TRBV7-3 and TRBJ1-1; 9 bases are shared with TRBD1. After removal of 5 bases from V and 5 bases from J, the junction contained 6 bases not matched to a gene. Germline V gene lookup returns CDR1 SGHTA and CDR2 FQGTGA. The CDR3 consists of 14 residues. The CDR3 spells CASSANRGQTEAFF. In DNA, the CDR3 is TGTGCCAGCAGCGCTAACAGGGGGCAGACTGAAGCTTTCTTT. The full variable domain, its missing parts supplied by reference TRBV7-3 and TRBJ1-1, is GAGVSQTPSNKVTEKGKYVELRCDPISGHTALYWYRQSLGQGPEFLIYFQGTGAADDSGLPNDRFFAVRPEGSVSTLKIQRTERGDSAVYLCASSANRGQTEAFFGQGTRLTVV.

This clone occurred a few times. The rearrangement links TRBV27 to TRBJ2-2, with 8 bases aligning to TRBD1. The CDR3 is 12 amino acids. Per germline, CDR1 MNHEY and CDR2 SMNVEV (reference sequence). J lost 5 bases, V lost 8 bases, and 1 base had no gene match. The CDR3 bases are TGTGCCAGCCGACAGGGGACCGGGGAGCTGTTTTTT. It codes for CASRQGTGELFF.

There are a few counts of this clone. CDR3 nucleotides: TGTGCCAGCTCCAGGTTCCACGAGCAGTACTTC. Translation: CASSRFHEQYF. This rearrangement joins TRBV6-1 to TRBJ2-7; no clear D gene. Per the germline V gene, CDR1 is MNHNS and CDR2 is SASEGT. The CDR3 is 11 residues long. The V end was cut by 8 bases, the J end by 5 bases, with 10 bases between.

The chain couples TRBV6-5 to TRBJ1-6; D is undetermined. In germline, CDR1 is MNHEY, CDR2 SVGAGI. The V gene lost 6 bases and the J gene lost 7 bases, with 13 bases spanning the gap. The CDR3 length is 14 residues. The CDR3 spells CASSRLDKNSPLHF. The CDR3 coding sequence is TGTGCCAGCAGCCGACTAGATAAGAATTCACCCCTCCACTTT.

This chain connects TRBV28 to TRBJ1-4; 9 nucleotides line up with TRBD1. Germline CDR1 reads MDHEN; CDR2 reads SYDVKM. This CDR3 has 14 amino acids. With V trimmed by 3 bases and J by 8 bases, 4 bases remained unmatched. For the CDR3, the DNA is TGTGCCAGCAGTTTCACAGGGGGCAACGAAAAACTGTTTTTT. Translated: CASSFTGGNEKLFF.

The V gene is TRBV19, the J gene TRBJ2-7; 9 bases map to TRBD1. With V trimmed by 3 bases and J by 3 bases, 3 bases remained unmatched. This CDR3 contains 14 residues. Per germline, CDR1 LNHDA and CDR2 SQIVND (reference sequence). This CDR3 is CASSMKGQGYEQYF. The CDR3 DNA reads TGTGCCAGTAGTATGAAGGGACAGGGCTACGAGCAGTACTTC.

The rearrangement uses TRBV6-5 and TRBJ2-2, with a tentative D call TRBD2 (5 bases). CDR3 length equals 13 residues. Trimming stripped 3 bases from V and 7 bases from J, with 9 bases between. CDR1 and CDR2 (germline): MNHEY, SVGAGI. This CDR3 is CASSYGAVGELFF. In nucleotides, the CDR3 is TGTGCCAGCAGTTATGGAGCGGTCGGGGAGCTGTTTTTT.

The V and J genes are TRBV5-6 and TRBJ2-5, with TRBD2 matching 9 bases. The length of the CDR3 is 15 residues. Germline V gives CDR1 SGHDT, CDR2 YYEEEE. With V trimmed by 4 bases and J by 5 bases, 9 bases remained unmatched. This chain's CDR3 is CASSLGGGAVETQYF. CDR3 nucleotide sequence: TGTGCCAGCAGCCTGGGCGGGGGGGCCGTGGAGACCCAGTACTTC.

In DNA, the CDR3 is TGTGCCAGCAGTTTAACTGCCTCAAATGGGGCCACAGATACGCAGTATTTT. It specifies CASSLTASNGATDTQYF. This chain connects TRBV28 to TRBJ2-3; the D gene is possibly TRBD1 (5 bases). Trimming took 2 bases from V and 2 from J, leaving 17 bases between them. This CDR3 has 17 residues. In germline, CDR1 is MDHEN, CDR2 SYDVKM.

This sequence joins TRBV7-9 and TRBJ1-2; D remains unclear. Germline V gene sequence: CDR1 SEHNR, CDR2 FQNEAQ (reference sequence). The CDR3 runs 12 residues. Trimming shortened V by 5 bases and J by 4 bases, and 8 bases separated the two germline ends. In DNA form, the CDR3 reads TGTGCCAGCAGCCCGGGAGCCTATGGCTACACCTTC. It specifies CASSPGAYGYTF.

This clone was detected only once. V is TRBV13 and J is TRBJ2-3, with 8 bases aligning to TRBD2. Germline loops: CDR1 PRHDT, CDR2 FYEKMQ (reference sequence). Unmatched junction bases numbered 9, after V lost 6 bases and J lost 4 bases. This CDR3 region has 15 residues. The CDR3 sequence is CASSPRGGGADTQYF. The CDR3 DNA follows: TGTGCCAGCAGTCCACGGGGGGGCGGCGCAGATACGCAGTATTTT.

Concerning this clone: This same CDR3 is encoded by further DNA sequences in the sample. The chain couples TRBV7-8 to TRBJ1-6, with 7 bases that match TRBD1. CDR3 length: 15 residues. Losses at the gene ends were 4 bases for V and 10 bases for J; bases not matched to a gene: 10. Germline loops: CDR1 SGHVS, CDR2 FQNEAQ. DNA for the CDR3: TGTGCCAGCAGCTCAACGGGGACAGCCAACTCACCCCTCCACTTT. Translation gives CASSSTGTANSPLHF.

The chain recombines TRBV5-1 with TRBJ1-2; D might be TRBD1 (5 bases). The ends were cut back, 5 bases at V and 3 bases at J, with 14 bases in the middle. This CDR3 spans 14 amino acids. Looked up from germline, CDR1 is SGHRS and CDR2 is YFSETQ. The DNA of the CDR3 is TGCGCCAGCAGTCCGGCAGGAGGGGACTATGGCTACACCTTC. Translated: CASSPAGGDYGYTF.

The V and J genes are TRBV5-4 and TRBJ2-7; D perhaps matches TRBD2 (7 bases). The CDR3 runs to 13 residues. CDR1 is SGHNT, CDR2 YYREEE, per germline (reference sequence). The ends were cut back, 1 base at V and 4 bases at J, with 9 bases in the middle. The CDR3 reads CASSLRGGYEQYF. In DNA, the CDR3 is TGTGCCAGCAGCTTGAGGGGGGGATACGAGCAGTACTTC.

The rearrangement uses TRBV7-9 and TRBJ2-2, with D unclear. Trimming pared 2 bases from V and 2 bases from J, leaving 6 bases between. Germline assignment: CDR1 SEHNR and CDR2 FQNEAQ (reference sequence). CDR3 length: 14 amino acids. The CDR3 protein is CASSLSGNTGELFF. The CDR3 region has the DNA TGTGCCAGCAGCTTATCAGGAAACACCGGGGAGCTGTTTTTT.